A selection of T cell receptor beta chains follows, all from one sample in a study of blood T cell repertoires in COVID-19. TCRdb's table, derived via immunoSEQ multiplex PCR, lists solely in-frame clones and lacks some. The sample lists approximately 180,000 clones; approximately 83% were seen once. Sequenced input: peripheral blood. All receptors derive from a man aged 60 to 69 with acute or convalescent COVID-19. CDR3s include the opening cysteine and the closing phenylalanine or tryptophan. The listing skips clone size in some rows; elsewhere it reads once, few, many or a size class.

j_call | clone_size | cdr3_length | v_call | cdr3_aa
TRBJ2-2 | - | 16 | TRBV28 | CASRPTSGSSTGELFF
TRBJ2-1 | - | 15 | TRBV30 | CAWSVGLAAHNEQFF
TRBJ2-3 | - | 15 | TRBV9 | CASSGLAGGADTQYF
TRBJ2-7 | once | 13 | TRBV2 | CASSMTSGLEQYF
TRBJ2-1 | few | 15 | TRBV12-5 | CASGSPGQGYNEQFF
TRBJ1-2 | - | 16 | TRBV10-3 | CAISEGQGAGARGYTF
TRBJ2-7 | - | 14 | TRBV29-1 | CSVGTGQRTYEQYF
TRBJ2-2 | - | 15 | TRBV7-9 | CASSARLATTGELFF
TRBJ1-5 | once | 14 | TRBV14 | CASSQETGNQPQHF
TRBJ2-2 | - | 16 | TRBV28 | CASSFVGTSRSGELFF
TRBJ2-3 | - | 14 | TRBV7-8 | CASSLVGTGGTQYF
TRBJ2-7 | - | 10 | TRBV29-1 | CSAGDYEQYF
TRBJ1-2 | - | 11 | TRBV28 | CASSSGYGYTF
TRBJ2-2 | - | 13 | TRBV10-3 | CAISQDSTGELFF
TRBJ1-3 | - | 14 | TRBV9 | CASSVGKLGNTIYF
TRBJ2-5 | - | 15 | TRBV7-2 | CASSLVSRGRETQYF
TRBJ2-1 | - | 14 | TRBV5-1 | CASSLGDTYNEQFF
TRBJ2-1 | - | 15 | TRBV2 | CASRVGTGSYNEQFF
TRBJ1-1 | once | 15 | TRBV21-1 | CATNKPGIMNTEAFF
TRBJ2-7 | - | 15 | TRBV11-2 | CASSPLAGGTYEQYF
TRBJ1-2 | - | 16 | TRBV6-2/TRBV6-3 | CASSYKGQGHHYGYTF
TRBJ2-7 | - | 15 | TRBV27 | CASRTADGSSYEQYF
TRBJ2-7 | - | 19 | TRBV28 | CASSLGWGLAGPGTYEQYF
TRBJ1-2 | - | 15 | TRBV19 | CASIPRRASNYGYTF
TRBJ1-2 | - | 13 | TRBV6-4 | CASGSGTGEGYTF
TRBJ1-2 | - | 16 | TRBV28 | CASSFSRTGGGYGYTF
TRBJ2-5 | - | 16 | TRBV3-1/TRBV3-2 | CASSQSASSPAETQYF
TRBJ1-2 | - | 16 | TRBV4-3 | CASSQDRGRQDYGYTF
TRBJ2-1 | - | 15 | TRBV24-1 | CATKPSGSSHNEQFF
TRBJ1-3 | - | 14 | TRBV2 | CASRGDAIRNTIYF
TRBJ2-5 | - | 15 | TRBV14 | CASSQAGSRGETQYF
TRBJ2-2 | once | 15 | TRBV2 | CASSSGTSPTGELFF
TRBJ2-3 | - | 16 | TRBV7-2 | CASINSRSGGGGTQYF
TRBJ1-6 | once | 13 | TRBV6-5 | CASRVAGASPLHF
TRBJ1-2 | few | 16 | TRBV7-6 | CASSPGLGQGGYGYTF
TRBJ1-4 | - | 16 | TRBV5-6 | CASSLGLRTDNEKLFF